These 30 T cell receptor beta chains share one sample of origin, sequenced in a study of blood T cell repertoires in COVID-19. Using immunoSEQ multiplex PCR, the repertoire was profiled, and TCRdb retains in-frame clones only, with some absent. The top ten hold 7.8% of the sample, which has about 310,000 clones, 80% to 90% seen once. Sequencing was performed on peripheral blood. The receptors were sampled from a woman in her forties or fifties who had recovered from COVID-19.

The chain has TRBV5-1 and TRBJ1-1; a weak D match, TRBD1 (5 bases). This CDR3 has 15 amino acids. The germline V gene has CDR1 SGHRS and CDR2 YFSETQ. Trimming left V 0 bases short and J 1 base short, with 10 bases between. The CDR3, as DNA: TGCGCCAGCAGCTTGGGCAGGGTGGGGAACACTGAAGCTTTCTTT. It is translated as CASSLGRVGNTEAFF.

This clone turned up a few times. The J gene is TRBJ2-5, the V gene TRBV5-4; 8 bases fit TRBD1. CDR3 length equals 15 residues. J was trimmed by 2 bases and V by 4 bases; bases with no gene match: 7. Per germline, CDR1 SGHNT and CDR2 YYREEE (reference sequence). This chain's CDR3 is CASSDAGTGQETQYF. The CDR3 nucleotides read TGTGCCAGCAGCGACGCCGGGACAGGTCAAGAGACCCAGTACTTC.

As for this clone: Just one base apart from a much larger clone, this may be a read error. The chain carries TRBV28 and TRBJ2-1; D ambiguous. The germline V and J ends were trimmed by 5 bases and 4 bases, with 3 bases remaining between them. The CDR3 consists of 11 residues. CDR1 is MDHEN, CDR2 SYDVKM, per germline. CDR3 sequence (DNA): TGTGCCAGCAGTCCATACAATGAGCAGTTCTTC. It specifies CASSPYNEQFF.

As regards this clone: The same CDR3 arises from other DNA sequences in this sample as well. This sequence joins TRBV9 and TRBJ2-1, with TRBD2 identical over 14 bases. The germline gives CDR1 SGDLS, CDR2 YYNGEE. With V trimmed by 2 bases and J by 4 bases, 5 bases remained unmatched. The CDR3 runs to 17 residues. The CDR3 region has the DNA TGTGCCAGCAGCGTCGGACTAGCGGGAGGCTCTTACAATGAGCAGTTCTTC. Protein product: CASSVGLAGGSYNEQFF.

The chain uses TRBV9 and TRBJ1-2; maybe TRBD1 (5 bases). The CDR3 totals 14 residues. Per the germline V gene, CDR1 is SGDLS and CDR2 is YYNGEE. With 0 bases removed from V and 6 bases from J, the gap between germline ends came to 12 bases. The CDR3 loop is CASSVEQALDGYTF. In nucleotides, the CDR3 is TGTGCCAGCAGCGTAGAACAGGCTTTAGATGGCTACACCTTC.

The chain is built from TRBV27 and TRBJ2-1; TRBD2 matches 7 bases. The V gene end was trimmed by 5 bases and the J gene end by 9 bases; junction bases not matched to a gene: 10. Germline CDR1 and CDR2: MNHEY and SMNVEV (reference sequence). CDR3 length: 14 amino acids. The CDR3 DNA follows: TGTGCCAGCAGTCGGGACTACCTATTTGGTGAGCAGTTCTTC. Translating gives CASSRDYLFGEQFF.

With regard to this clone: Other DNA sequences in the same sample also yield this CDR3. The chain couples TRBV10-3 to TRBJ1-1; no clear D gene. The CDR3 loop spans 13 amino acids. The V gene lost 2 bases and the J gene lost 1 base, with 5 bases spanning the gap. Germline V gene data show CDR1 as ENHRY and CDR2 as SYGVKD. The CDR3 sequence is CAISEGGNTEAFF. The CDR3 DNA follows: TGTGCCATCAGTGAGGGCGGGAACACTGAAGCTTTCTTT.

The chain links TRBV28 to TRBJ1-2, with a tentative D call TRBD1 (5 bases). CDR1 and CDR2 from the germline V gene are MDHEN and SYDVKM. This CDR3 comprises 13 residues. V was cut by 3 bases and J by 4 bases, with 9 bases left in between. The CDR3 spells CASSFSQGYGYTF. DNA of the CDR3: TGTGCCAGCAGTTTCAGCCAGGGCTATGGCTACACCTTC.

Regarding this clone: At the DNA level, this CDR3 is encoded by other sequences in the same sample as well. This sequence joins TRBV5-1 and TRBJ2-1, with a possible D match to TRBD1 (6 bases). V lost 0 bases to trimming and J lost 4 bases, with 11 bases between them. This CDR3 region has 15 residues. The V gene's germline CDR1 is SGHRS and CDR2 YFSETQ. CDR3 coding DNA: TGCGCCAGCAGCTTGGCCGGGACAAGTTACAATGAGCAGTTCTTC. It codes for CASSLAGTSYNEQFF.

The V and J genes are TRBV11-2 and TRBJ1-1; D not certain. Trimming left V 5 bases short and J 9 bases short, with 13 bases between. This CDR3 spans 12 amino acids. CDR1 SGHAT and CDR2 FQNNGV come from the germline V gene. Here the CDR3 DNA reads TGTGCCAGCAGCAAGGTCGGGGTCAAAGCTTTCTTT. It is translated as CASSKVGVKAFF.

The rearrangement links TRBV14 to TRBJ1-2, with 10 bases matching TRBD1. The CDR3 loop spans 16 amino acids. V dropped 1 base and J dropped 0; count of bases not matched to a gene: 2. Germline V CDR1 and CDR2: SGHDN, FVKESK. CDR3 nucleotides: TGTGCCAGCAGCCAAGGGGGACAGGGGACTAACTATGGCTACACCTTC. This sequence encodes CASSQGGQGTNYGYTF.

V and J are TRBV27 and TRBJ1-4; D is possibly TRBD1 (5 bases). The germline V gene has CDR1 MNHEY and CDR2 SMNVEV (reference sequence). The V end lost 7 bases, the J end lost 2 bases, and 14 bases lay between the germline ends. This CDR3 comprises 15 residues. The CDR3 protein is CASTARGATNEKLFF. The CDR3 DNA reads as TGTGCCAGCACTGCAAGGGGCGCTACTAATGAAAAACTGTTTTTT.

The CDR3 nucleotides are TGTGCCAGCAGTAGGGACAGCAACTACGAGCAGTACTTC. Its protein product is CASSRDSNYEQYF. J is TRBJ2-7 and V is TRBV27; 7 nucleotides align to TRBD1. V was clipped by 5 bases and J by 3 bases; unmatched bases: 4. The CDR3 extends over 13 amino acids. Germline CDR1 and CDR2: MNHEY and SMNVEV (reference sequence).

The CDR3 DNA reads TGTGCCAGCAGCTTAAGCGGGGGGGCCGTCTATGAGCAGTTCTTC. Protein product: CASSLSGGAVYEQFF. J is TRBJ2-1 and V is TRBV7-2; the match to TRBD2 covers 10 bases. V lost 2 bases, J lost 8 bases, and 6 bases stayed unmatched. Germline-derived CDR1 and CDR2 are SGHTA and FQGNSA. This CDR3 contains 15 residues.

The chain uses TRBV7-9 and TRBJ2-2, with D possibly matching TRBD2 (5 bases). The CDR3 has 18 amino acids. Trimming took off 1 base at V and 2 bases at J, with 17 bases between the two ends. Germline lookup yields CDR1 SEHNR and CDR2 FQNEAQ (reference sequence). The CDR3 bases are TGTGCCAGCAGCTTAGTTCTGGACTTTCCTTTTAACACCGGGGAGCTGTTTTTT. The encoded protein is CASSLVLDFPFNTGELFF.

J is TRBJ1-2 and V is TRBV7-9; weak D call: TRBD1 (6 bases). This CDR3 comprises 11 residues. V was shortened by 11 bases and J by 0 bases, with 7 bases between the two germline ends. Germline lookup yields CDR1 SEHNR and CDR2 FQNEAQ (reference sequence). The CDR3, as DNA: TGTGCCGGGGGCCCTAACTATGGCTACACCTTC. The encoded protein is CAGGPNYGYTF.

J is TRBJ2-5 and V is TRBV2; 7 nucleotides line up with TRBD1. Per germline, CDR1 SNHLY and CDR2 FYNNEI. The J segment lost 5 bases and the V segment lost 4 bases, leaving 7 bases of the junction unmatched. The CDR3 consists of 14 residues. CDR3 nucleotides: TGTGCCAGCAGTGTTCAGGGGGTGAGGGAGACCCAGTACTTC. Its protein is CASSVQGVRETQYF. The full variable domain, rest sourced from reference TRBV2 and TRBJ2-5, is EPEVTQTPSHQVTQMGQEVILRCVPISNHLYFYWYRQILGQKVEFLVSFYNNEISEKSEIFDDQFSVERPDGSNFTLKIRSTKLEDSAMYFCASSVQGVRETQYFGPGTRLLVL.

The gene calls are TRBV12-3 or TRBV12-4 and TRBJ1-5; D not resolved. This CDR3 contains 13 residues. V dropped 1 base and J dropped 7 bases, with 8 bases sitting between them. In nucleotides, the CDR3 is TGTGCCAGCAGTTTAGGAGGGCAGCAGCCCCAGCATTTT. Translating it yields CASSLGGQQPQHF.

This chain uses TRBV4-3 with TRBJ2-1; TRBD2 matches 9 bases. Germline trimming cut 0 bases from V and 10 bases from J; bases unmatched to any gene: 10. The CDR3 is 16 residues long. The V gene's germline CDR1 is LGHNA and CDR2 YSLEER. The CDR3 DNA follows: TGCGCCAGCAGCCAAGATTCCAGCGGGGGGCCCAGCGAGCAGTTCTTC. Residues: CASSQDSSGGPSEQFF.

V gene TRBV6-2 or TRBV6-3 combines with J gene TRBJ2-6, with 9 bases that match TRBD1. Germline V gene sequence: CDR1 MNHEY, CDR2 SVGEGT. The CDR3 has 17 residues. Losses at the gene ends were 2 bases for V and 1 base for J; bases not matched to a gene: 3. The CDR3 DNA reads TGTGCCAGCAGTTACGGGACAGGGACGTCTGGGGCCAACGTCCTGACTTTC. Translating it yields CASSYGTGTSGANVLTF.

This chain uses TRBV4-3 with TRBJ1-5; no clear D. Trimming left V 0 bases short and J 5 bases short, with 8 bases between. This CDR3 is 14 amino acids long. The germline gives CDR1 LGHNA, CDR2 YSLEER. The CDR3 is CASSQDVRDQPQHF. CDR3 sequence (DNA): TGCGCCAGCAGCCAAGATGTGCGAGATCAGCCCCAGCATTTT.

The chain links TRBV28 to TRBJ1-6; no reliable D call. This CDR3 is built from 12 residues. Per germline, CDR1 MDHEN and CDR2 SYDVKM. Trimming took off 2 bases at V and 10 bases at J, with 6 bases between the two ends. The CDR3 here is CASSLTESPLHF. The CDR3 nucleotides read TGTGCCAGCAGTTTAACTGAGTCACCCCTCCACTTT.

The count of this clone is one. This sequence joins TRBV7-2 and TRBJ2-3, with a tentative D call TRBD1 (6 bases). The CDR3 consists of 14 residues. CDR1 and CDR2 (germline): SGHTA, FQGNSA. V was shortened by 8 bases and J by 4 bases, with 16 bases between the two germline ends. The CDR3 nucleotides are TGTGCCAGCGGATTTGGTCCAGGGGCAGATACGCAGTATTTT. Protein product: CASGFGPGADTQYF.

The chain uses TRBV6-1 and TRBJ2-7, with TRBD2 as a possible D gene (6 bases). The length of the CDR3 is 14 residues. Germline CDR1 reads MNHNS; CDR2 reads SASEGT. The V gene lost 2 bases and the J gene lost 4 bases, with 12 bases spanning the gap. The CDR3 loop is CASSEWGDPYEQYF. DNA for the CDR3: TGTGCCAGCAGTGAATGGGGGGACCCTTACGAGCAGTACTTC.

The gene calls are TRBV19 and TRBJ1-5; D might be TRBD1 (6 bases). Trimming stripped 11 bases from V and 4 bases from J, with 24 bases between. The CDR3 is made up of 16 amino acids. Germline V gene lookup returns CDR1 LNHDA and CDR2 SQIVND (reference sequence). CDR3 residues: CAASPRGATANQPQHF. The DNA of the CDR3 is TGTGCCGCCTCCCCCCGGGGGGCGACGGCTAATCAGCCCCAGCATTTT.

This rearrangement joins TRBV18 to TRBJ1-6; possibly TRBD1 for D (6 bases). The CDR3 is 13 amino acids. V was trimmed by 2 bases and J by 14 bases, leaving 13 bases between them. Germline loops: CDR1 KGHSH, CDR2 LQKENI. The CDR3 is CASSPNDRQALHF. As DNA, the CDR3 is TGTGCCAGCTCACCAAACGACAGGCAGGCCCTCCACTTT.

This chain joins TRBV29-1 and TRBJ2-1, with D perhaps matching TRBD2 (5 bases). Deletions cut 4 bases from V and 3 bases from J, with 7 bases between. The CDR3 loop spans 12 amino acids. Germline CDR1 is SQVTM and CDR2 is ANQGSEA. The CDR3 here is CSVGTHYNEQFF. DNA of the CDR3: TGCAGCGTTGGGACTCACTACAATGAGCAGTTCTTC.

The rearrangement uses TRBV24-1 and TRBJ2-1; weak D call: TRBD2 (5 bases). Germline V gene lookup returns CDR1 KGHDR and CDR2 SFDVKD. The CDR3 covers 21 residues. Trimming took 2 bases from V and 3 from J, leaving 28 bases between them. This chain's CDR3 is CATSDSAGLTAAVPYYNEQFF. In DNA form, the CDR3 reads TGTGCCACCAGTGATTCCGCCGGGCTGACCGCAGCGGTCCCTTACTACAATGAGCAGTTCTTC.

The V and J genes are TRBV6-7 and TRBJ1-1; D gene ambiguous. TRBV6-7 is assigned to the ORF class and has an uncertain function. The CDR3 sequence is 10 residues long. V was trimmed by 3 bases and J by 10 bases, leaving 6 bases between them. The chain's CDR3 is CASSYPRAFF. The CDR3 DNA follows: TGTGCCAGCAGTTATCCCCGAGCTTTCTTT.

This chain links TRBV5-4 with TRBJ1-1; the match to TRBD1 covers 9 bases. The CDR3 spans 18 residues. Germline loops: CDR1 SGHNT, CDR2 YYREEE (reference sequence). The V gene end was trimmed by 4 bases and the J gene end by 4 bases; junction bases not matched to a gene: 17. The CDR3 DNA follows: TGTGCCAGCAGCCTCACAGGACAGGGGATCTATTTTGGCACTGAAGCTTTCTTT. Translated, it gives CASSLTGQGIYFGTEAFF. Supplemented by reference TRBV5-4 and TRBJ1-1, the full variable domain reads ETGVTQSPTHLIKTRGQQVTLRCSSQSGHNTVSWYQQALGQGPQFIFQYYREEENGRGNFPPRFSGLQFPNYSSELNVNALELDDSALYLCASSLTGQGIYFGTEAFFGQGTRLTVV.